The TCR beta chain described here comes from a study of graft-versus-host responses after intestinal transplantation. The overall study: Grafts were multivisceral, liver-intestinal, or isolated intestinal.

Irradiated stimulators labeled with violet dye, 200,000 in number, were plated with 200,000 CFSE-labeled responders. Study-level results: The highest levels of circulating GvH clones went along with early declines in HvG clones after transplant. GvH clones occurred in recipient marrow; some first appeared in ileum or blood.

Generated by immunoSEQ multiplex PCR, the TCRdb table keeps only in-frame clones and is missing some. The data show 20,000 to 25,000 clones, 25% to 35% seen once. This CDR3 has 18 residues. CDR1 is GTSNPN, CDR2 SVGIG, per germline (reference sequence). V shed 0 bases and J shed 3 bases, with 23 bases lying between them. This clone was seen only once. The V call is TRBV30, the J call TRBJ2-5; D unclear. The receptor comes from a human patient who received an intestinal transplant. Sequences were derived from alloreactive CD8+ T cells from a mixed lymphocyte reaction culture, sampled before intestinal transplant. Stated subset: CFSE-low proliferating T cells sorted from approximately six-day pre-transplant mixed lymphocyte reaction (GvH or HvG direction). CDR3 protein: CAWSVRKWRVPPKETQYF. The CDR3, as DNA: TGTGCCTGGAGTGTACGTAAATGGAGAGTACCGCCTAAAGAGACCCAGTACTTC.